Sequencing of this T cell receptor (beta chain) was carried out in a study of blood T cell repertoires in COVID-19. Background on the study: The United States, Italy and Spain supplied acute and convalescent COVID-19 samples.

V gave up 11 bases and J gave up 5 bases; unmatched junction bases: 14. The CDR3 has 14 residues. CDR1 is ENHRY, CDR2 SYGVKD, per germline. TCRdb's copy holds only in-frame clones and misses some; the assay was immunoSEQ multiplex PCR. The table includes 150,000 to 200,000 clones, roughly 80% detected once. This clonotype originated in a man aged 55 to 70 with active or convalescent COVID-19. V gene TRBV10-3 combines with J gene TRBJ2-5; 7 bases align to TRBD1. The sequenced sample was peripheral blood. As DNA, the CDR3 is TGTGCCTCCATGGACAGGCTGGGAGCGGAGACCCAGTACTTC. This encodes CASMDRLGAETQYF.